What follows describes a single T cell receptor (beta chain). Using immunoSEQ multiplex PCR, the repertoire was profiled, and TCRdb retains in-frame clones only, with some absent. The table records tens of thousands of clones, more than 70% of them present only once. These data belong to a study of technical replicates of blood from several donors. CDR3 size: 13 residues. J gave up 4 bases and V 6 bases, and 5 bases lay outside the gene matches. The germline V gene has CDR1 MRHNA and CDR2 SNTAGT. V is TRBV6-4 and J is TRBJ1-1, with 7 bases aligning to TRBD1. Input material: PBMCs. This sequence was found in a human donor in good health. Some clones in this sample may be carry-over from other donors' samples. CDR3 in amino acids: CASSATGTTEAFF. The CDR3 coding sequence is TGTGCCAGCAGCGCGACAGGGACCACTGAAGCTTTCTTT.